This T cell receptor beta chain came from a study of shared clonotypes between healthy human individuals (dated by TCRdb to about 2020). Describing the broader study: A couple of women and a few men aged 18 to 49 years were included in the cohort. For each donor, CD4 naive and CD4 memory were each run on three plates, CD8 naive on two plates, and CD8 memory on one plate. To estimate repertoire size and how much clonotype sharing occurs between individuals, the study deeply sequenced the blood TCR repertoires of roughly 5 healthy adults. To increase sequencing depth and limit assay-specific biases, TCR repertoire library preparation and sequencing were carried out by different laboratories using diverse techniques. Leukapheresis yielded between about 0.94 and 10 billion PBMCs per donor. Overall study outcomes, separate from this receptor: The genetic and exposure-history diversity represented was limited by the small number of donors. Even with the large sequencing depth, rarefaction of the sorted-subset datasets indicated that sequencing was incomplete. Pairwise subsampling led to the expectation that sequencing depth would affect the degree of clonotype sharing among donors. Only blood was sampled, and tissue TCR repertoires likely differ from those in blood. Estimated clonotype richness was generally larger for naive than for memory subsets. When several donors were compared, the shared fraction of clonotypes was roughly 4.8% for naive CD4, 3.5% to 4% for naive CD8, 2% to 2.5% for memory CD4, and 0.4% for memory CD8. Higher generation probabilities were observed for clonotypes shared by all four sorted-subset donors than for non-shared clonotypes.

This clone was detected many times. There is no known antigen for this receptor. Base qualities are not recorded, but no much larger clone differs from it by a single base. Donors were healthy HIV-negative adults with no recently reported acute infections or vaccinations. Every donor was a Caucasian adult residing in Nashville, Tennessee, USA. CD4+ T cells were enriched by magnetic negative selection, after which naive cells were positively selected on CD45RA and the negative fraction was taken as the memory subset. After blood collection by leukapheresis, PBMCs were isolated using Ficoll-Histopaque density gradient centrifugation and then cryopreserved in the vapor phase of liquid nitrogen. Analytical flow cytometry was used to check the purity and quantity of every magnetically sorted T cell population. Each sorted fraction had its genomic DNA isolated and then quantified by UV absorbance on a Nanodrop 2000c.

TCR CDR3 regions were amplified from genomic DNA by multiplex PCR using the deep immunoSEQ assay. For each cell subset, the extracted genomic DNA was distributed evenly across all wells of several immunoSEQ 96-well plates, and each plate served as one replicate. Each replicate PCR for sorted subsets received about 0.2 ug genomic DNA, equal to roughly 29,000 T cell genomes. Purified libraries were quantified with a Qubit 3.0 fluorometer, sized on a Bioanalyzer 2100, and re-quantified with the KAPA Library Quantification kit. Every immunoSEQ 96-well plate was sequenced on a dedicated single-read 150-cycle Illumina NextSeq 550 flow cell. The source study handled its data this way. The immunoSEQ output contained only junctional sequences without quality scores, so filtering could not match that applied to full-length reads. To assign V/J genes and CDR3, sequences were annotated using PyIR, a Python wrapper for IgBLAST v1.9, with IMGT germline references. Reads were removed for weak V/J assignments (E-value above 1e-6), missing CDR3, stop codons, out-of-frame junctions, or ambiguous translated residues. V3J clonotypes were defined by identical inferred V gene, J gene, and CDR3 amino acid sequence. Percentage overlap between repertoires was calculated by dividing the number of shared unique clonotypes by the size of the smaller repertoire. Repertoire richness was assessed with RTK rarefaction, the Chao1 estimator, and Recon v2.1 estimates of unobserved clonotypes. OLGA was used to compute generation probabilities for all TCRbeta clonotypes that the gDNA method yielded from a few donors. TCRdb obtained this table from immuneACCESS and retained in-frame rearrangements with V and J assigned. These tables miss some clones; where compared with another copy, unresolved V genes account for less than half of the shortfall, and the remainder is unexplained. V, J and clone size are those of that table, while D and trimming were read from the DNA. The sample data list fewer than 850,000 clones, and around 72% of these were observed just once. The top ten hold around 1.8% of the sample.

The sequencing input was memory CD4+ T cells sorted from blood. The cell subset or site label for this specimen denotes: CD45RA-negative fraction. The sequence was collected from a woman aged 25 to 39 in good health.

The sequenced DNA: TGTGCCAGCAGTTTACAGGCAACTAACTATGGCTACACCTTC. This encodes CASSLQATNYGYTF. In this chain, TRBV27 is recombined with TRBJ1-2, with no confident D gene call. At the junction V is shortened by 2 bases and J by 0 bases, with 7 bases in between. The CDR3 runs 14 amino acids, cysteine and phenylalanine included. Only the CDR3 part of the read is kept: 42 bases, read in frame from the first base. The germline V gene (reference sequence) gives CDR1 as MNHEY and CDR2 as SMNVEV.